This entry lists 7 T cell receptor beta chains sequenced from one sample in a study of shared clonotypes between healthy human individuals. Only in-frame clones appear in the TCRdb table, and some are missing; sequencing was by immunoSEQ multiplex PCR. The data hold roughly 2.2 million clones, with more than 80% observed a single time. The specimen was naive CD4+ T cells from PBMCs. Subset specified: CD45RA+ positively selected. These receptors were taken from a man younger than 30 in good health. Some clones in this sample may be carry-over from other donors' samples.

This clone was seen once. The V gene is TRBV4-2, the J gene TRBJ1-1, with D uncertain. Germline V gives CDR1 LGHNA, CDR2 YNFKEQ. Trimming shortened V by 4 bases and J by 1 base, and 10 bases separated the two germline ends. This CDR3 region has 14 residues. CDR3 sequence: CASSLPTGNTEAFF. CDR3 DNA: TGTGCCAGCAGCCTCCCGACGGGGAACACTGAAGCTTTCTTT.

The gene calls are TRBV9 and TRBJ2-5; D remains ambiguous. The CDR3 runs 15 residues. Germline V gene data show CDR1 as SGDLS and CDR2 as YYNGEE. V lost 4 bases and J lost 1, with 14 bases in between. The CDR3 bases are TGTGCCAGCAGCCCACACCATGGGTTCCAAGAGACCCAGTACTTC. Translated: CASSPHHGFQETQYF.

The gene calls are TRBV6-5 and TRBJ2-7; 7 bases are shared with TRBD1. Germline CDR1 reads MNHEY; CDR2 reads SVGAGI. There are 11 residues in the CDR3. J gave up 5 bases and V 6 bases, and 1 base lay outside the gene matches. The CDR3: CASRGTDEQYF. The CDR3 nucleotides read TGTGCCAGCAGGGGGACAGACGAGCAGTACTTC.

This clone appeared once. This specimen includes other DNA sequences encoding the same CDR3. The chain uses TRBV28 and TRBJ2-7; 7 nucleotides align to TRBD1. V shed 5 bases, J shed 1 base, and the junction held 2 bases outside the gene matches. Germline CDR1 is MDHEN and CDR2 is SYDVKM. The CDR3 totals 13 residues. The CDR3 spells CASSRGQSYEQYF. CDR3 DNA: TGTGCCAGCAGTCGGGGACAGTCCTACGAGCAGTACTTC.

This clone has a single count. The chain carries TRBV18 and TRBJ2-1; 8 bases are a match to TRBD2. Losses at the gene ends were 0 bases for V and 7 bases for J; bases not matched to a gene: 5. The CDR3 covers 15 residues. Germline CDR1 KGHSH, CDR2 LQKENI. The CDR3 sequence: CASSPPAGVGNEQFF. CDR3 nucleotides: TGTGCCAGCTCACCACCAGCGGGAGTTGGGAATGAGCAGTTCTTC.

On this clone itself: The sample holds other DNA sequences that translate to the same CDR3. J is TRBJ2-1 and V is TRBV9; 8 bases fit TRBD2. Germline V CDR1 and CDR2: SGDLS, YYNGEE. The CDR3 covers 15 residues. Trimming took 0 bases from V and 6 from J; bases not matched to a gene: 5. The chain's CDR3 is CASSVVSGSINEQFF. CDR3 nucleotides: TGTGCCAGCAGCGTAGTAAGCGGGAGTATCAATGAGCAGTTCTTC.

This chain joins TRBV29-1 and TRBJ1-3, with 7 bases matching TRBD1. This CDR3 is 14 amino acids long. Unmatched junction bases numbered 9, after V lost 6 bases and J lost 4 bases. Germline values: CDR1 SQVTM, CDR2 ANQGSEA. CDR3 nucleotides: TGCAGCGTACTCAAACAGGGGCAGGGAAACACCATATATTTT. Protein product: CSVLKQGQGNTIYF. Full variable domain (missing parts from reference TRBV29-1 and TRBJ1-3): SAVISQKPSRDICQRGTSLTIQCQVDSQVTMMFWYRQQPGQSLTLIATANQGSEATYESGFVIDKFPISRPNLTFSTLTVSNMSPEDSSIYLCSVLKQGQGNTIYFGEGSWLTVV.